The rows below give T cell receptor beta chains drawn from one sample of a study of cytomegalovirus exposure and HLA in healthy donors. TCRdb keeps only in-frame clones here, not all; method: immunoSEQ multiplex PCR. The sample records 250,000 to 350,000 clones, roughly 85% being singletons. Sequenced: PBMCs. All receptors derive from a man aged 35-49 years in good health and CMV-seropositive. CDR3s leave out the opening cysteine and the closing phenylalanine or tryptophan. Where a row states a size, it is once, few, many or the class of an expanded clone; other rows omit it.

TRBJ1-2	NA	TRBV28	ASCLLKGSGYT
TRBJ2-7	NA	TRBV11-1	ASRTGGGTGREQY
TRBJ2-1	NA	TRBV4-3	ASSQVSTGIWGNEQF
TRBJ2-7	NA	TRBV11-2	ASSHGASYEQY
TRBJ1-1	NA	TRBV19	ASSIGRGTEAF
TRBJ1-5	NA	TRBV19	ASSMGSYSNQPQH
TRBJ1-2	NA	TRBV18	ASSPDHNNYGYT
TRBJ1-3	NA	TRBV19	ASLFSGTGGNTIY
TRBJ2-7	NA	TRBV4-1	ASSRISGSSYEQY
TRBJ2-7	once	TRBV11-2	ASSSSDWSYEQY
TRBJ1-5	NA	TRBV19	AASGSAGEINQPQH
TRBJ1-1	once	TRBV18	ASSPTGENTEAF
TRBJ2-1	NA	TRBV28	AGNRGNAYNEQF
TRBJ2-2	once	TRBV19	ASTQEGGDTGELF
TRBJ2-5	NA	TRBV28	ASRPSDRLGPQY
TRBJ2-7	NA	TRBV7-3	ASSLMGTSGYEQY
TRBJ2-7	NA	TRBV7-6	ASSSRVDAEQY
TRBJ2-7	NA	TRBV28	ASSSGGGYEQY
TRBJ1-2	NA	TRBV4-1	ASSQDNPGGYGYT
TRBJ2-5	NA	TRBV9	ASSVGTGARETQY
TRBJ2-1	once	TRBV28	ATLLRTSVYNEQF
TRBJ2-1	NA	TRBV19	ASSFRQSSYNEQF
TRBJ1-2	NA	TRBV5-5	ASSQGYGYT
TRBJ2-1	NA	TRBV6-5	ASSYFANSYNEQF
TRBJ2-7	NA	TRBV14	ASSQLGTGVYEQY
TRBJ2-2	NA	TRBV19	ASIGNQGWDGELF
TRBJ1-2	NA	TRBV7-2	ASSRTGNYGYT
TRBJ2-7	NA	TRBV19	ASSSMTGAYEQY
TRBJ2-5	NA	TRBV27	ASSNPGQGLQETQY
TRBJ2-3	once	TRBV6-5	ASRVLAGVTDTQY
TRBJ2-7	once	TRBV28	ASSTPSGRFHEQY
TRBJ1-1	NA	TRBV5-6	ASSGGQGDIDTEAF
TRBJ2-7	NA	TRBV29-1	SVAGTPFSYEQY
TRBJ1-3	NA	TRBV7-2	ASSLGSGEGGNTIY
TRBJ2-3	NA	TRBV6-1	ASSEVTSGGGADTQY
TRBJ2-3	NA	TRBV7-2	ASSGDRGQDTQY
TRBJ2-4	NA	TRBV5-4	ASSLAGVEHIQY
TRBJ1-4	NA	TRBV7-9	ASSSPGQPPQKLF
TRBJ2-2	NA	TRBV9	ASSPNTGELF
TRBJ2-7	NA	TRBV13	ASIGTSGSSYEQY
TRBJ2-3	NA	TRBV28	ASSLRASVDTQY
TRBJ1-5	NA	TRBV27	ASGAGGLGQPQH